This T cell receptor (beta chain) was retrieved from a study of blood T cell repertoires in COVID-19. For the study at large: There were acute and convalescent COVID-19 samples, and they came from the United States, Italy and Spain.

Germline V gene lookup returns CDR1 SGHRS and CDR2 YFSETQ. CDR3 length equals 14 residues. The germline V and J ends were trimmed by 0 bases and 7 bases, with 13 bases remaining between them. Some clones are missing from TCRdb's copy, which holds only in-frame ones; the method was immunoSEQ multiplex PCR. The sample has 90,000 to 120,000 clones, 65% to 80% seen once. This sequence originates from a man between 65 and 85 years old with active or convalescent COVID-19. The gene calls are TRBV5-1 and TRBJ1-2; D is perhaps TRBD1 (6 bases). The source material was peripheral blood. In DNA form, the CDR3 reads TGCGCCAGCAGCTTGGAGACAGGTCAGATTGGCTACACCTTC. This sequence encodes CASSLETGQIGYTF.